The 31 T cell receptor beta chains presented below share a single source sample, sequenced in a study of regulatory T cells in long-lasting Graves disease. Time point given: newly diagnosed GD, antithyroid drugs for less than 3 months. Following extraction of RNA from PBMCs, that RNA was used to make the TCR library. Both iRepertoire HTBI primers and Arm-PCR of CDR3 regions were used to build the TCR beta libraries. Each CDR3 protein is one row after TCRdb ran MiXCR on the multiplex PCR reads. The data show about 540,000 distinct CDR3 sequences, roughly 13% seen once. These data are also associated with another study on T cells in Graves' hyperthyroidism and ophthalmopathy.

The specimen was peripheral blood mononuclear cells (PBMCs), collected at new diagnosis, from a patient treated with antithyroid drugs. These receptors came from a man younger than 40 with Graves disease.

There are many counts of this clonotype. This sequence joins TRBV27 and TRBJ2-1, with D perhaps matching TRBD1 or TRBD2 (6 bases each). There are 13 residues in the CDR3. From germline, CDR1 is MNHEY and CDR2 SMNVEV (reference sequence). Trimming took 2 bases from V and 9 from J, leaving 11 bases between them. The CDR3 sequence: CASSLGGRGEQFF. The CDR3 DNA is TGTGCCAGCAGTTTAGGGGGGCGAGGTGAGCAGTTCTTC.

This clonotype was picked up many times. This chain links TRBV11-2 with TRBJ1-3; no definite D call. The CDR3 is 16 amino acids. V lost 3 bases, J lost 3 bases, and 15 bases lay in between. Germline loops: CDR1 SGHAT, CDR2 FQNNGV. The DNA of the CDR3 is TGTGCCAGCAGCTTTACACCCGGGCCCGGTGGAAACACCATATATTTT. This gives the protein CASSFTPGPGGNTIYF.

The sample holds many counts of this clonotype. The V call is TRBV28, the J call TRBJ1-2; tentatively, D is TRBD1 (6 bases). The CDR3 extends over 18 amino acids. Trimming cost V 6 bases and J 3 bases, with 26 bases left between them. The germline V gene has CDR1 MDHEN and CDR2 SYDVKM. The CDR3 reads CASRNSPRGGQSYYGYTF. As DNA, the CDR3 is TGTGCCAGCAGAAACAGTCCTAGGGGAGGACAGTCCTACTATGGCTACACCTTC.

With respect to this clonotype: Just one base apart from a much larger clone, this may be a read error. The chain carries TRBV3-1 and TRBJ2-3, with TRBD2 as a possible D gene (6 bases). CDR1 is LGHDT, CDR2 YNNKEL, per germline (reference sequence). This CDR3 spans 17 amino acids. The CDR3 DNA reads TGTGCCAGCGGCCAAGACAATTGGGCTAGCGCCACAGATACGCAGTATTTT. Translating it yields CASGQDNWASATDTQYF.

This clonotype showed up just a few times. This rearrangement joins TRBV10-3 to TRBJ2-3; D gene ambiguous. The V end lost 0 bases, the J end lost 2 bases, and 18 bases lay between the germline ends. Germline CDR1 and CDR2: ENHRY and SYGVKD. The CDR3 is 18 residues long. The DNA of the CDR3 is TGTGCCATCAGTGAGTCGTTTAGGGTGGGCAGTTCCACAGATACGCAGTATTTT. Translation gives CAISESFRVGSSTDTQYF.

The rearrangement links TRBV6-1 to TRBJ2-6; D call uncertain. V dropped 4 bases and J dropped 2 bases, with 12 bases sitting between them. This CDR3 region has 16 residues. CDR1 and CDR2 from the germline V gene are MNHNS and SASEGT. CDR3: CASSVWIGAGANVLTF. CDR3 DNA sequence: TGTGCCAGCAGTGTGTGGATTGGGGCTGGGGCCAACGTCCTGACTTTC.

This clonotype was picked up many times. The chain recombines TRBV2 with TRBJ2-3; a possible D gene is TRBD1 (6 bases). The CDR3 sequence is 13 residues long. Trimming cost V 7 bases and J 4 bases, with 12 bases left between them. Germline CDR1 reads SNHLY; CDR2 reads FYNNEI. For the CDR3, the DNA is TGTGCCAGCATTCAGGGGCGGTCAGATACGCAGTATTTT. Residues: CASIQGRSDTQYF.

This clonotype has at least ten counts. The gene calls are TRBV28 and TRBJ2-1; D possibly corresponds to TRBD2 (5 bases). The CDR3 has 15 amino acids. Germline V lookup: CDR1 MDHEN, CDR2 SYDVKM. V lost 5 bases and J 4 bases, leaving 15 bases between the germline ends. CDR3 amino acids: CASSVPPGGYNEQFF. For the CDR3, the DNA is TGTGCCAGCAGTGTACCCCCCGGCGGGTACAATGAGCAGTTCTTC.

CDR3 residues: CAGSRTGEHEQYF. DNA for the CDR3: TGTGCCGGATCTCGGACAGGGGAACACGAGCAGTACTTC. The rearrangement joins TRBV6-1 to TRBJ2-7; TRBD1 matches 9 bases. The V segment lost 11 bases and the J segment 5 bases; nucleotides outside the gene matches: 10. CDR1 is MNHNS, CDR2 SASEGT, per germline. The CDR3 runs to 13 residues.

This clonotype has a handful of counts. The V and J genes are TRBV12-3 or TRBV12-4 and TRBJ1-2; D is undetermined. The CDR3 runs to 12 residues. Trimming took off 3 bases at V and 7 bases at J, with 9 bases between the two ends. CDR3 DNA sequence: TGTGCCAGCAGTTTTTCTCCAGGTGGCTACACCTTC. This gives the protein CASSFSPGGYTF.

As regards this clonotype: A much larger clone lies a single base off, so this may be a read error. V and J are TRBV6-1 and TRBJ1-4, with D possibly matching TRBD1 (5 bases). CDR3 length equals 15 residues. Germline V gene lookup returns CDR1 MNHNS and CDR2 SASEGT. V dropped 8 bases and J dropped 4 bases, with 17 bases sitting between them. Written as DNA, the CDR3 is TGTGCCAGCTCCCGACGTGGGGACGGTAATGAAAAACTGTTTTTT. This codes for CASSRRGDGNEKLFF.

In its sample, this clonotype was seen many times. The gene calls are TRBV20-1 and TRBJ2-7, with TRBD1 matching over 10 bases. After removal of 0 bases from V and 2 bases from J, the junction contained 4 bases not matched to a gene. Germline V gene data show CDR1 as DFQATT and CDR2 as SNEGSKA (reference sequence). The CDR3 spans 15 residues. The CDR3, as DNA: TGCAGTGCTAGAGATGGGGGGACAGGGGCCTACGAGCAGTACTTC. Translating gives CSARDGGTGAYEQYF.

This clonotype was observed at least ten times. The chain combines TRBV27 with TRBJ1-1; 10 bases map to TRBD1. V lost 6 bases, J lost 4 bases, and 8 bases stayed unmatched. Germline V lookup: CDR1 MNHEY, CDR2 SMNVEV (reference sequence). This CDR3 is built from 15 residues. The CDR3 loop is CASSGLRTGGTEAFF. The CDR3 nucleotides read TGTGCCAGCAGCGGACTTCGGACAGGGGGCACTGAAGCTTTCTTT.

This clonotype was picked up many times. The chain couples TRBV7-2 to TRBJ2-1; D gene uncertain. The CDR3 runs to 14 residues. V was pared by 0 bases and J by 4 bases, with 7 bases between. Germline V gene data show CDR1 as SGHTA and CDR2 as FQGNSA. The CDR3 DNA follows: TGTGCCAGCAGCTTAGCCTTTAGATACAATGAGCAGTTCTTC. Translated, it gives CASSLAFRYNEQFF. The full variable domain, rest sourced from reference TRBV7-2 and TRBJ2-1, is GAGVSQSPSNKVTEKGKDVELRCDPISGHTALYWYRQSLGQGLEFLIYFQGNSAPDKSGLPSDRFSAERTGGSVSTLTIQRTQQEDSAVYLCASSLAFRYNEQFFGPGTRLTVL.

This clonotype has more than one count but fewer than ten. The V call is TRBV7-9, the J call TRBJ2-7, with D possibly being TRBD1 (6 bases). The CDR3 spans 16 residues. The germline V gene has CDR1 SEHNR and CDR2 FQNEAQ (reference sequence). Trimming left V 5 bases short and J 0 bases short, with 17 bases between. The CDR3 sequence: CASSHPLRDNSYEQYF. The DNA for the CDR3 is TGTGCCAGCAGCCACCCCCTTCGGGACAACTCCTACGAGCAGTACTTC.

CDR3 in DNA: TGCGCCAGCAGCTTACTAGCGGGAGGGCCTGGCACAGATACGCAGTATTTT. This codes for CASSLLAGGPGTDTQYF. This chain links TRBV5-1 with TRBJ2-3, with 13 bases aligning to TRBD2. Germline values: CDR1 SGHRS, CDR2 YFSETQ. V dropped 2 bases and J dropped 1; count of bases not matched to a gene: 4. The CDR3 is 17 amino acids.

V and J are TRBV9 and TRBJ2-7, with D maybe TRBD2 (6 bases). Trimming pared 3 bases from V and 0 bases from J, leaving 13 bases between. The CDR3 has 15 residues. Germline V gene lookup returns CDR1 SGDLS and CDR2 YYNGEE. For the CDR3, the DNA is TGTGCCAGCAGCGGGGGCCCGGGACTCTCCTACGAGCAGTACTTC. This encodes CASSGGPGLSYEQYF.

In its sample, this clonotype was seen many times. The chain recombines TRBV19 with TRBJ1-1, with a tentative D call TRBD1 (5 bases). The V gene's germline CDR1 is LNHDA and CDR2 SQIVND (reference sequence). This CDR3 is 17 amino acids long. Between the trimmed V and J ends, which lost 4 bases and 1 base, there was a span of 19 bases. Here the CDR3 reads CASSSGPSGRGNTEAFF. CDR3 sequence (DNA): TGTGCCAGTAGTAGTGGCCCCTCAGGTAGGGGGAACACTGAAGCTTTCTTT.

This clonotype came up many times. The V call is TRBV27, the J call TRBJ2-7; D is possibly TRBD2 (6 bases). The CDR3 totals 14 residues. The ends were cut back, 2 bases at V and 6 bases at J, with 14 bases in the middle. Germline CDR1 MNHEY, CDR2 SMNVEV (reference sequence). CDR3 sequence reads: CASSLGGRAREQYF. CDR3 DNA sequence: TGTGCCAGCAGTTTAGGAGGGCGGGCCCGCGAGCAGTACTTC.

This clonotype was recorded a few times. This chain connects TRBV28 to TRBJ2-7; TRBD1 matches 7 bases. Germline-derived CDR1 and CDR2 are MDHEN and SYDVKM. CDR3 length equals 15 residues. V shed 6 bases and J 2 bases; nucleotides not matched to a gene: 10. The CDR3 spells CASRAGTVVTYEQYF. The CDR3 DNA follows: TGTGCCAGCAGGGCCGGGACAGTCGTTACCTACGAGCAGTACTTC.

This clonotype has at least ten counts. The rearrangement uses TRBV2 and TRBJ2-3; 7 nucleotides line up with TRBD2. From germline, CDR1 is SNHLY and CDR2 FYNNEI. This CDR3 contains 16 residues. J lost 2 bases, V lost 2 bases, and 7 bases had no gene match. The CDR3 is CASSEIRRLATDTQYF. The CDR3 bases are TGTGCCAGCAGTGAAATAAGGCGACTAGCCACAGATACGCAGTATTTT.

This clonotype came up many times. The chain recombines TRBV2 with TRBJ2-5; D is undetermined. Between the trimmed V and J ends, which lost 4 bases and 5 bases, there was a span of 8 bases. The CDR3 is 12 amino acids. The germline CDR1 and CDR2 sequences are SNHLY and FYNNEI. CDR3 amino acids: CASSVLPETQYF. DNA of the CDR3: TGTGCCAGCAGTGTTCTTCCTGAGACCCAGTACTTC.

V is TRBV30 and J is TRBJ2-1, with D uncertain. V was clipped by 6 bases and J by 7 bases, with 10 bases between them. This CDR3 has 11 residues. Germline-derived CDR1 and CDR2 are GTSNPN and SVGIG (reference sequence). The CDR3 reads CACVGSNEQFF. DNA of the CDR3: TGTGCCTGTGTAGGGTCGAATGAGCAGTTCTTC.

This clonotype has just a few counts. The chain employs TRBV7-9 and TRBJ2-1; TRBD2 matches at 12 bases. CDR3 length: 15 amino acids. CDR1 and CDR2 from the germline V gene are SEHNR and FQNEAQ (reference sequence). The junction had 6 bases not matched to a gene; V was cut back by 3 bases and J by 9 bases. The CDR3 reads CASSLDGLAGLEQFF. In DNA form, the CDR3 reads TGTGCCAGCAGCTTGGACGGACTAGCGGGACTTGAGCAGTTCTTC.

The chain recombines TRBV20-1 with TRBJ2-7; 10 nucleotides line up with TRBD1. V gave up 3 bases and J gave up 4 bases; unmatched junction bases: 3. This CDR3 contains 13 residues. The germline gives CDR1 DFQATT, CDR2 SNEGSKA (reference sequence). The DNA of the CDR3 is TGCAGTGCTAGCCGGGACAGGGGATACGAGCAGTACTTC. Its protein is CSASRDRGYEQYF.

This clonotype was observed a few times. The rearrangement links TRBV7-2 to TRBJ1-2; D is unclear. Trimming pared 5 bases from V and 4 bases from J, leaving 20 bases between. The CDR3 covers 16 residues. CDR1 and CDR2 (germline): SGHTA, FQGNSA. For the CDR3, the DNA is TGTGCCAGCAGCGGGCCTATGCGGGAGCTGGGCTATGGCTACACCTTC. Its protein is CASSGPMRELGYGYTF.

This chain uses TRBV6-1 with TRBJ2-7, with D hard to call. CDR1 and CDR2 (germline): MNHNS, SASEGT. This CDR3 is built from 15 residues. The V gene lost 1 base and the J gene lost 0 bases, with 10 bases spanning the gap. The CDR3 coding sequence is TGTGCCAGCAGTGAAGAAATAGCAGTCTCCTACGAGCAGTACTTC. This encodes CASSEEIAVSYEQYF.

The chain employs TRBV24-1 and TRBJ2-3; 7 bases line up with TRBD2. The CDR3 loop spans 16 amino acids. J lost 4 bases, V lost 4 bases, and 10 bases had no gene match. Germline assignment: CDR1 KGHDR and CDR2 SFDVKD. The CDR3 DNA reads TGTGCCACCAGTGACGACCATGGACTAGGGCCAGATACGCAGTATTTT. It translates to CATSDDHGLGPDTQYF.

This clonotype has a count of ten or more. This chain links TRBV5-1 with TRBJ2-1; D gene uncertain. The CDR3 is made up of 14 amino acids. CDR1 is SGHRS, CDR2 YFSETQ, per germline. The V end was cut by 0 bases, the J end by 4 bases, with 8 bases between. CDR3 DNA sequence: TGCGCCAGCAGCTTGGTGGCAGTTTACAATGAGCAGTTCTTC. Amino acids: CASSLVAVYNEQFF.

This clonotype was found many times. The chain uses TRBV6-1 and TRBJ1-1; D unclear. The CDR3 has 13 residues. V lost 4 bases and J lost 1, with 7 bases in between. The germline V gene encodes CDR1 MNHNS and CDR2 SASEGT. This CDR3 reads CASSARENTEAFF. The CDR3 nucleotides are TGTGCCAGCAGTGCGCGGGAGAACACTGAAGCTTTCTTT.

This sequence joins TRBV27 and TRBJ1-6, with TRBD1 matching over 10 bases. CDR1 and CDR2 from the germline V gene are MNHEY and SMNVEV (reference sequence). CDR3 length: 13 residues. V was pared by 10 bases and J by 7 bases, with 4 bases of the junction left unmatched. For the CDR3, the DNA is TGTGCCACCAGACAGGGGGCGAATTCACCCCTCCACTTT. Encoded protein: CATRQGANSPLHF.